A selection of T cell receptor beta chains follows, all from one sample in a study of shared clonotypes between healthy human individuals. TCRdb's copy holds only in-frame clones and misses some; the assay was immunoSEQ multiplex PCR. The sample contains fewer than 1.4 million clones, approximately 80% of which appear only once. Sequenced material: memory CD4+ T cells from PBMCs. The receptor set was obtained from a man aged 18-30 years in good health. Some clones in this sample may be carry-over from other donors' samples. Each CDR3 is given with its conserved first and last residue. The order of the fields is J gene, D gene, clone size, V gene, CDR3 protein, CDR3 DNA. D genes are given only for firm matches. Clone size is not always given. Where it is, it says once, few, many or a class for expanded clones.

TRBJ1-1 | NA | NA | TRBV28 | CASSLLGVAFF | TGTGCCAGCAGTTTATTGGGGGTAGCTTTCTTT
TRBJ2-5 | NA | NA | TRBV29-1 | CSVEQGRRETQYF | TGCAGCGTTGAACAAGGGCGGCGGGAGACCCAGTACTTC
TRBJ2-3 | NA | many | TRBV9 | CASSVGGSTDTQYF | TGTGCCAGCAGCGTAGGGGGTAGCACAGATACGCAGTATTTT
TRBJ2-1 | TRBD2 | NA | TRBV11-3 | CASSLSGGSYNEQFF | TGTGCCAGCAGCTTATCGGGGGGCTCCTACAATGAGCAGTTCTTC
TRBJ2-3 | TRBD2 | NA | TRBV30 | CAWSGTRGIMLATDTQYF | TGTGCCTGGAGCGGGACTAGGGGGATTATGCTGGCTACAGATACGCAGTATTTT
TRBJ2-7 | NA | NA | TRBV5-1 | CASSLEAGQRDEQYF | TGCGCCAGCAGCTTGGAGGCGGGGCAGAGGGACGAGCAGTACTTC
TRBJ2-3 | TRBD2 | few | TRBV28 | CASSAPTSGTDTQYF | TGTGCCAGCAGTGCCCCGACTAGCGGCACAGATACGCAGTATTTT
TRBJ1-1 | NA | few | TRBV6-1 | CASVFSMNTEAFF | TGTGCCAGCGTATTCTCCATGAACACTGAAGCTTTCTTT
TRBJ1-3 | NA | NA | TRBV2 | CASKLSSSGNTIYF | TGTGCCAGCAAGCTTTCTAGCTCTGGAAACACCATATATTTT
TRBJ2-7 | NA | NA | TRBV7-9 | CASSPQWGPFSYEQYF | TGTGCCAGCAGCCCTCAGTGGGGGCCTTTTTCCTACGAGCAGTACTTC
TRBJ2-2 | NA | NA | TRBV29-1 | CSATLGVSRDPGELFF | TGCAGCGCCACACTGGGGGTATCTAGGGACCCCGGGGAGCTGTTTTTT
TRBJ1-2 | NA | NA | TRBV5-4 | CASSIQGPEGGYTF | TGTGCCAGCAGCATACAGGGTCCCGAGGGGGGCTACACCTTC
TRBJ2-1 | NA | NA | TRBV11-2 | CASSRSGEDEQFF | TGTGCCAGCAGCCGAAGCGGTGAAGATGAGCAGTTCTTC
TRBJ2-7 | NA | NA | TRBV5-4 | CASSLVSHEQYF | TGTGCCAGCAGCTTGGTATCCCACGAGCAGTACTTC
TRBJ1-3 | TRBD1 | NA | TRBV28 | CASSSGTGAVDTIYF | TGTGCCAGCAGCTCGGGCACAGGGGCAGTAGACACCATATATTTT
TRBJ2-2 | NA | NA | TRBV15 | CATSRDPGNTGELFF | TGTGCCACCAGCAGAGATCCGGGTAACACCGGGGAGCTGTTTTTT
TRBJ1-4 | TRBD1 | NA | TRBV6-1 | CASSQTGDGEKLFF | TGTGCCAGCAGTCAGACAGGGGACGGGGAAAAACTGTTTTTT
TRBJ1-4 | TRBD1 | NA | TRBV7-9 | CASSLGDRSNEKLFF | TGTGCCAGCAGCTTAGGGGACAGATCTAATGAAAAACTGTTTTTT
TRBJ1-1 | TRBD1 | few | TRBV28 | CASSVYRGLGTEAFF | TGTGCCAGCAGTGTGTACAGGGGGTTAGGAACTGAAGCTTTCTTT
TRBJ1-2 | NA | NA | TRBV27 | CASSRSGGTFYGYTF | TGTGCCAGCAGTAGATCTGGGGGCACCTTCTATGGCTACACCTTC
TRBJ2-3 | NA | NA | TRBV5-1 | CASSFYSGEDTQYF | TGCGCCAGCAGCTTCTACTCGGGCGAAGATACGCAGTATTTT
TRBJ2-7 | TRBD2 | NA | TRBV7-2 | CASSPHRTSGNDEQYF | TGTGCCAGCAGCCCTCATCGGACTAGCGGGAACGACGAGCAGTACTTC
TRBJ2-1 | TRBD2 | few | TRBV11-3 | CASSPGANGRAEEQFF | TGTGCCAGCAGCCCGGGGGCTAACGGGAGGGCCGAAGAGCAGTTCTTC
TRBJ2-1 | TRBD2 | NA | TRBV10-3 | CAISDPRGSGRAANEQFF | TGTGCCATCAGTGACCCCCGCGGTAGCGGGAGGGCGGCCAATGAGCAGTTCTTC
TRBJ1-1 | NA | NA | TRBV7-6 | CASSYGQMNTEAFF | TGTGCCAGCAGCTACGGACAAATGAACACTGAAGCTTTCTTT
TRBJ2-1 | NA | NA | TRBV29-1 | CSVARGGNEQFF | TGCAGCGTTGCCAGGGGCGGAAATGAGCAGTTCTTC
TRBJ1-5 | TRBD1 | few | TRBV6-5 | CASSYSTGDQPQHF | TGTGCCAGCAGTTACTCGACAGGGGATCAGCCCCAGCATTTT
TRBJ2-7 | NA | few | TRBV6-6 | CASTLGSFEQYF | TGTGCCAGCACCCTAGGGTCCTTCGAGCAGTACTTC
TRBJ2-3 | NA | NA | TRBV6-5 | CASQLSGGTDTQYF | TGTGCCAGCCAGTTATCGGGGGGCACAGATACGCAGTATTTT
TRBJ1-1 | TRBD1 | NA | TRBV19 | CASRDREMNTEAFF | TGTGCCAGTAGAGACAGGGAGATGAACACTGAAGCTTTCTTT
TRBJ2-1 | TRBD1 | NA | TRBV6-6 | CASRGQGEYNEQFF | TGTGCCAGCAGGGGACAGGGTGAATACAATGAGCAGTTCTTC